This entry describes one T cell receptor (beta chain). Its antigen is undetermined. A read error may account for a junction end that differs from germline. The germline CDR1 and CDR2 sequences are LNHNV and YYDKDF (reference sequence). The CDR3 is made up of 14 amino acids. These data belong to a study of cytomegalovirus exposure and HLA in healthy donors. About the study: Of around 410 genotyped donors, about 80% grouped in the Caucasian-associated ancestry cluster.

The PCR ran on 60 Vbeta and 13 Jbeta primers. This table comes from immunoSEQ multiplex PCR, and its TCRdb copy is limited to in-frame clones, with some not included. The sample lists 84,000 or so clones; roughly 84% were seen once. Whole-study findings and limits: Most subjects' HLA-A and HLA-B alleles were reportedly predicted from TCR beta sequences. Specificity of a few CMV-associated chains for CMV antigens was verified in vitro. For TCR beta chains, V- and J-gene trimming was later linked to a missense DCLRE1C variant.

The rearrangement links TRBV15 to TRBJ2-2; TRBD2 is a possible D gene (5 bases). Sample: PBMCs. This clonotype was sampled from a woman aged 45-65 years in good health and CMV-seronegative. The CDR3 sequence: CATSSHKGTGELLF. CDR3 DNA: TGTGCCACCAGCAGTCATAAGGGTACCGGGGAGCTGCTTTTT. Full variable domain (outside the CDR3, taken from reference TRBV15 and TRBJ2-2): DAMVIQNPRYQVTQFGKPVTLSCSQTLNHNVMYWYQQKSSQAPKLLFHYYDKDFNNEADTPDNFQSRRPNTSFCFLDIRSPGLGDTAMYLCATSSHKGTGELLFGEGSRLTVL.